A single sample is the source of the 4 T cell receptor beta chains below, sequenced in a study of blood T cell repertoires in COVID-19. Sequenced by immunoSEQ multiplex PCR; TCRdb stores in-frame clones only, minus some. The sample carries roughly 250,000 clones, around 80% recorded once. Sequencing used peripheral blood. Every receptor here comes from a woman older than 75 with acute or convalescent COVID-19.

This clone was seen a handful of times. This chain joins TRBV6-5 and TRBJ2-1, with D possibly matching TRBD1 (6 bases). The CDR3 runs to 13 residues. CDR1 MNHEY and CDR2 SVGAGI come from the germline V gene. V lost 10 bases to trimming and J lost 4 bases, with 14 bases between them. This chain's CDR3 is CATVKTGYNEQFF. CDR3 bases: TGTGCCACCGTCAAGACAGGTTACAATGAGCAGTTCTTC.

The rearrangement links TRBV27 to TRBJ2-1; TRBD1 agrees at 9 bases. CDR1 MNHEY and CDR2 SMNVEV come from the germline V gene (reference sequence). CDR3 length equals 16 residues. Unmatched junction bases numbered 11, after V lost 6 bases and J lost 5 bases. CDR3 DNA sequence: TGTGCCAGCAGGGGAACCGACAGGGGGATCAACAATGAGCAGTTCTTC. Its protein product is CASRGTDRGINNEQFF.

This clone has only a few counts. The CDR3 nucleotides read TGTGCCTGGAAGGCCCGGGATCGGAACTATGGCTACACCTTC. This gives the protein CAWKARDRNYGYTF. J is TRBJ1-2 and V is TRBV30; no clear D gene. This CDR3 spans 14 amino acids. The germline CDR1 and CDR2 sequences are GTSNPN and SVGIG (reference sequence). The V end was cut by 4 bases, the J end by 2 bases, with 14 bases between.

The V and J genes are TRBV20-1 and TRBJ1-2; D remains ambiguous. Germline CDR1 DFQATT, CDR2 SNEGSKA (reference sequence). V gave up 4 bases and J gave up 4 bases, with 7 bases separating them. The CDR3 sequence is 11 residues long. This CDR3 is CSATASYGYTF. CDR3 sequence (DNA): TGCAGTGCTACGGCTAGCTATGGCTACACCTTC.